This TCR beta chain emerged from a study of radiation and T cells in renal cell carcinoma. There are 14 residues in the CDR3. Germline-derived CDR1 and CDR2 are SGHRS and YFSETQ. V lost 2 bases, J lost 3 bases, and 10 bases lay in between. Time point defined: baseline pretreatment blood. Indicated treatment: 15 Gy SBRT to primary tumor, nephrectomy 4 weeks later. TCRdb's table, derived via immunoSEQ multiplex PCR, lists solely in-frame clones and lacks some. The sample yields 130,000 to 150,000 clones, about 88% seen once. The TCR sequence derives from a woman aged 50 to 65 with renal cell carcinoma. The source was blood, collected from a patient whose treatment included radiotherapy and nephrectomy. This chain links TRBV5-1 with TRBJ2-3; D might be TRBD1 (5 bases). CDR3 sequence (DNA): TGCGCCAGCAGCTTTCAGGGCGCTACAGATACGCAGTATTTT. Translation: CASSFQGATDTQYF.